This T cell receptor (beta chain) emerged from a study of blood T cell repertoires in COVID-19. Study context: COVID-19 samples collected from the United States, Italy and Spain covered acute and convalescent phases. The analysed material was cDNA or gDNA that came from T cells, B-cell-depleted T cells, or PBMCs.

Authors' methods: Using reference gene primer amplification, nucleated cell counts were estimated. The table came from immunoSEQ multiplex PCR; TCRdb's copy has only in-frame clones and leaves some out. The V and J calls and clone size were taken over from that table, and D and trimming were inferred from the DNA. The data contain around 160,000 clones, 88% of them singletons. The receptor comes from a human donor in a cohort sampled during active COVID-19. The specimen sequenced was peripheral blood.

The CDR3 DNA reads TGTGCCAGCAGCTTAGCGAGACAGTACAAAGAGACCCAGTACTTC. Translating gives CASSLARQYKETQYF. V usage is TRBV7-2 and J usage is TRBJ2-5; the D gene is possibly TRBD1 (5 bases). The length of the CDR3 is 15 residues. Germline V gene sequence: CDR1 SGHTA, CDR2 FQGNSA. V dropped 0 bases and J dropped 3 bases, with 11 bases sitting between them.